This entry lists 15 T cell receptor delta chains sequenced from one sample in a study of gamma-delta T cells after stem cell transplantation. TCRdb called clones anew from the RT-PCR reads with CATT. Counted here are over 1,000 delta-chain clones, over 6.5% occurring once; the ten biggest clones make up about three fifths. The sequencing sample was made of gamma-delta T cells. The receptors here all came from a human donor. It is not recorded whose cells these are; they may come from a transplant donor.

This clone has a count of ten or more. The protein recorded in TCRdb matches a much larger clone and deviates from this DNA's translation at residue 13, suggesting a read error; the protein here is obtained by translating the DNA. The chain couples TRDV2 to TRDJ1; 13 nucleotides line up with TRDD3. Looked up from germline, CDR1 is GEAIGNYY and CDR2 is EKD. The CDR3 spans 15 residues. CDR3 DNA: TGTGCCTGTGACAAACTGGGGGATACGGCCGATAAACCCATCTTT. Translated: CACDKLGDTADKPIF.

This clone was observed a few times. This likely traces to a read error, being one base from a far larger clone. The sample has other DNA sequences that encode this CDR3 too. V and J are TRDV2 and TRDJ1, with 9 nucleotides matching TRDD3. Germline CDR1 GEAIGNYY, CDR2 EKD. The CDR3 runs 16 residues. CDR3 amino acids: CACDSLGDMSTDKLIF. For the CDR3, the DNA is TGTGCCTGTGACAGTTTGGGGGATATGAGTACCGATAAACTCATTTTT.

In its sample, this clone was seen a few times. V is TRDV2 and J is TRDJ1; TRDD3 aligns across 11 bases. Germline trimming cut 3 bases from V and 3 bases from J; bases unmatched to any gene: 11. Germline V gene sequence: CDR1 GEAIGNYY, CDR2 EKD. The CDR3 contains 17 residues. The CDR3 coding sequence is TGTGCCTGTGACTCGTTACTGGGGGATATGATTCCCGATAAACTCATCTTT. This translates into CACDSLLGDMIPDKLIF.

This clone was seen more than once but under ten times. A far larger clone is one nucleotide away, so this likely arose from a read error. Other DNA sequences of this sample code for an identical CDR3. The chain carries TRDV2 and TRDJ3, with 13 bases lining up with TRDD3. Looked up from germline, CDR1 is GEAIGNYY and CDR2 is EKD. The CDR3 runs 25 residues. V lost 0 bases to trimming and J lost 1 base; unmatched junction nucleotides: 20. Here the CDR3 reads CACDTTGTGGYAPNPRSWDTRQMFF. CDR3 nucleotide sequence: TGTGCCTGTGACACCACGGGTACTGGGGGATACGCCCCCAATCCCCGTTCCTGGGACACCCGACAGATGTTTTTC.

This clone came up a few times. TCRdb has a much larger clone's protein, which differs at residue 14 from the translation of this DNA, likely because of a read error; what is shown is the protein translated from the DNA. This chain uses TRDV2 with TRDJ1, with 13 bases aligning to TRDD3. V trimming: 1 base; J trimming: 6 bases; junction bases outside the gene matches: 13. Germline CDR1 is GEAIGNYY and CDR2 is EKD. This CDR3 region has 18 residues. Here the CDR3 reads CACDTLNWGIRGPYKLIF. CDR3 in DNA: TGTGCCTGTGACACGCTGAACTGGGGGATACGCGGTCCCTATAAACTCATCTTT.

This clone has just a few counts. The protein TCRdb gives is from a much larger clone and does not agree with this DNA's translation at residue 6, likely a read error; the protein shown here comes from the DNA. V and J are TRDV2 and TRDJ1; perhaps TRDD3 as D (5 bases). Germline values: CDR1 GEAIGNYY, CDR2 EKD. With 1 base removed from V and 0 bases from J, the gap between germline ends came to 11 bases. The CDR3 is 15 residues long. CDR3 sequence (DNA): TGTGCCTGTGACACTGCGGGGACCTACACCGATAAACTCATCTTT. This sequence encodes CACDTAGTYTDKLIF.

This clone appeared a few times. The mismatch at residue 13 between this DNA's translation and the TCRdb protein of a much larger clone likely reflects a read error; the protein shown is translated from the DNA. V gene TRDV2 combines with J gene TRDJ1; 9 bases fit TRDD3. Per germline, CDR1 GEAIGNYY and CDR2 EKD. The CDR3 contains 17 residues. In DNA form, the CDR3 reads TGTGCCTGTGACACTCTGGGGGATTCCTTGATCACCGGTAAACTCATCTTT. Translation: CACDTLGDSLITGKLIF.

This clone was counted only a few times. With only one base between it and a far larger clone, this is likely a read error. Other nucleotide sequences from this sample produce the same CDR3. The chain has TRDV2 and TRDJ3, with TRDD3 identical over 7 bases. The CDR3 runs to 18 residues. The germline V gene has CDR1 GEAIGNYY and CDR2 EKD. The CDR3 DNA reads TGTGCCTGCGACACCGCTGGGGGCAGCTCCTGGGACACCCGACAGATGTTTTTC. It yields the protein CACDTAGGSSWDTRQMFF.

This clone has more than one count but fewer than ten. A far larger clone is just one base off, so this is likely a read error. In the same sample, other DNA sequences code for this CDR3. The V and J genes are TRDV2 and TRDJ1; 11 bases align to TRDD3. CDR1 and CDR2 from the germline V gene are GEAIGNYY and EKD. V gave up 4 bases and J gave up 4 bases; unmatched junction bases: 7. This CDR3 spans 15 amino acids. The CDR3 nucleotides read TGTGCCTGTGATACCGTGGGGGATACGAACGATAAACTCATCTTT. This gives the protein CACDTVGDTNDKLIF.

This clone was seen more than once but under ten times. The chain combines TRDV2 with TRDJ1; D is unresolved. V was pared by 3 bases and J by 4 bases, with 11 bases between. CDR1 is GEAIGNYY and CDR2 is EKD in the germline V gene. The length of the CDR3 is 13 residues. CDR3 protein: CACDGLSGDKLIF. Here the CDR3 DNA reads TGTGCCTGTGACGGGCTCTCGGGCGATAAACTCATCTTT.

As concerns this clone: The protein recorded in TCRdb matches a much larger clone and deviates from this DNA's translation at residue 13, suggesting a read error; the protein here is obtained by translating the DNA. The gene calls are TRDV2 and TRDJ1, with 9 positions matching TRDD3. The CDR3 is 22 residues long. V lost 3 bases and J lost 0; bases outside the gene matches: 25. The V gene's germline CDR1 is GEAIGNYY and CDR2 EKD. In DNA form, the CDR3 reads TGTGCCTGTGACCTTTTAAGATCTCGAGGACTGGGGGAACCGAAGAACACCGATAAACTCATCTTT. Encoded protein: CACDLLRSRGLGEPKNTDKLIF.

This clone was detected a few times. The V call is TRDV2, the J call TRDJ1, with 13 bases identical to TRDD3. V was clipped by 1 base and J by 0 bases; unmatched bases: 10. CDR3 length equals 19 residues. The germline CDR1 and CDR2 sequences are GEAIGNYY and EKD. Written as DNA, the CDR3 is TGTGCCTGTGACACGCTCCGTACTGGGGGATACGGGTACACCGATAAACTCATCTTT. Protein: CACDTLRTGGYGYTDKLIF.

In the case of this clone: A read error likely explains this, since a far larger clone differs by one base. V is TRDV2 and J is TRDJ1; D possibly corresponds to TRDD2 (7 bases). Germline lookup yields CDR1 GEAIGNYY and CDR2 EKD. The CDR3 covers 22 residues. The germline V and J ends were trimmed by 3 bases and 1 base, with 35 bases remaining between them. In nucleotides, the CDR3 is TGTGCCTGTGACCCCCTTCCTGCGGCACTGGGTAAGGAGTCACAGCCCACCGATAAACTCATCTTT. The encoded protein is CACDPLPAALGKESQPTDKLIF.

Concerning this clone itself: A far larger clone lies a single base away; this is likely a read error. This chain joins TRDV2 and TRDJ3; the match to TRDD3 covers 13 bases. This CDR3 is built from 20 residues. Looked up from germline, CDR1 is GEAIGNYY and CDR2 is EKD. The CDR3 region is CACDSTGGYGSSWGTRQMFF. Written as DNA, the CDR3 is TGTGCCTGTGACAGTACTGGGGGATACGGAAGCTCCTGGGGCACCCGACAGATGTTTTTC.

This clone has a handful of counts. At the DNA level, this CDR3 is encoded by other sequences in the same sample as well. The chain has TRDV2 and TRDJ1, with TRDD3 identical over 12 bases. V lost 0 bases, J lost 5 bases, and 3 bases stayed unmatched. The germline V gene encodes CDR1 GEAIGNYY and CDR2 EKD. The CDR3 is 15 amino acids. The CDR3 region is CACDTLLGDTDKLIF. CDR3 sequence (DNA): TGTGCCTGTGACACCTTACTGGGGGATACTGATAAACTCATCTTT.